The clone carrying this TCR beta chain was counted a few times. The data stem from a study of response to subunit inactivated influenza vaccine. TCRdb redid the calling of the RT-PCR reads with MiXCR, one entry per CDR3 protein. The table records about 570,000 distinct CDR3 sequences, roughly 12% of them present only once. CDR1 is MNHEY, CDR2 SVGEGT, per germline. J was trimmed by 4 bases and V by 6 bases; bases with no gene match: 6. The CDR3 loop spans 15 amino acids. The same data also went into a second study, on T cells expressing NK-cell markers. That paper notes: Synthesis of TCR beta cDNA relied on 5'RACE template switching carrying UMIs. Dominant NKG2C+ clonotypes made up about 1.0-7.5% of CD8+ T cells in over five donors.

This rearrangement joins TRBV6-2 or TRBV6-3 to TRBJ2-6, with 7 bases matching TRBD1. The sequences come from PBMCs from blood, collected on the day of vaccination. The sequence was obtained from a man aged 45-65 years who received an inactivated influenza vaccine. The chain's CDR3 is CASRRTGVGANVLTF. The CDR3 nucleotides are TGTGCCAGCAGACGTACAGGGGTCGGGGCCAACGTCCTGACTTTC.